These 5 T cell receptor beta chains share one sample of origin, sequenced in a study of blood T cell repertoires in COVID-19. The table came from immunoSEQ multiplex PCR; TCRdb's copy has only in-frame clones and leaves some out. This sample has tens of thousands of clones; roughly nine tenths occur once, and the top ten carry about 5.5%. The sequencing input was peripheral blood. Every receptor here comes from a man aged 55 to 69 with COVID-19, enrolled during active disease.

The V gene is TRBV19, the J gene TRBJ2-7; TRBD2 is a possible D gene (5 bases). This CDR3 is built from 13 residues. The germline V gene has CDR1 LNHDA and CDR2 SQIVND (reference sequence). Trimming pared 3 bases from V and 7 bases from J, leaving 13 bases between. DNA of the CDR3: TGTGCCAGTAGTATTAGCCTTTCGGGGGAGCAGTACTTC. Translating it yields CASSISLSGEQYF.

This chain links TRBV7-9 with TRBJ2-7; TRBD2 might be the D (6 bases). V lost 5 bases and J 2 bases, leaving 13 bases between the germline ends. The germline V gene has CDR1 SEHNR and CDR2 FQNEAQ (reference sequence). The CDR3 has 14 residues. The CDR3 nucleotides are TGTGCCAGCAGCCCCGGGACTGCCCCCTACGAGCAGTACTTC. Translating gives CASSPGTAPYEQYF.

This chain uses TRBV19 with TRBJ2-2; D is unclear. Trimming removed 5 bases at V and 9 bases at J, with 10 bases between. CDR1 is LNHDA and CDR2 is SQIVND in the germline V gene (reference sequence). CDR3 length equals 12 residues. CDR3: CASSQITRELFF. The CDR3 coding sequence is TGTGCCAGTAGTCAAATAACACGGGAGCTGTTTTTT.

In regard to this clone: The sample has other DNA sequences that encode this CDR3 too. The chain uses TRBV5-1 and TRBJ2-7, with a possible D match to TRBD1 (6 bases). CDR3 size: 14 residues. Trimming left V 0 bases short and J 1 base short, with 8 bases between. The germline CDR1 and CDR2 sequences are SGHRS and YFSETQ. The CDR3 coding sequence is TGCGCCAGCAGCTTGGGACAGGAGTCCTACGAGCAGTACTTC. Protein sequence: CASSLGQESYEQYF.

The chain joins TRBV11-2 to TRBJ2-7; D is perhaps TRBD2 (6 bases). Germline V gene sequence: CDR1 SGHAT, CDR2 FQNNGV. The CDR3 consists of 13 residues. The V end lost 4 bases, the J end lost 5 bases, and 12 bases lay between the germline ends. The CDR3 spells CASSSGAPNEQYF. In nucleotides, the CDR3 is TGTGCCAGCAGCTCGGGAGCTCCCAACGAGCAGTACTTC.